The 28 T cell receptor beta chains below come from one sample, sequenced in a study of blood T cell repertoires in COVID-19. Sequencing used immunoSEQ multiplex PCR; TCRdb keeps in-frame clones, though not all of them. This sample has about 120,000 clones, with over 75% found just once. Sequences were obtained from peripheral blood. These receptors were taken from a woman older than 75 with acute or convalescent COVID-19.

The chain uses TRBV28 and TRBJ2-1, with 8 positions matching TRBD1. Germline loops: CDR1 MDHEN, CDR2 SYDVKM. The CDR3 has 12 residues. Trimming took 7 bases from V and 11 from J; bases not matched to a gene: 7. The CDR3 DNA reads as TGTGCCAGCACCCCGGACAGGGAGAAGCAGTTCTTC. Translating it yields CASTPDREKQFF.

In its sample, this clone was seen a few times. The rearrangement links TRBV24-1 to TRBJ1-5, with 8 bases lining up with TRBD1. CDR3 length equals 16 residues. The V gene end was trimmed by 4 bases and the J gene end by 5 bases; junction bases not matched to a gene: 9. Germline V lookup: CDR1 KGHDR, CDR2 SFDVKD. CDR3 in amino acids: CATSDTRGQGHQPQHF. The CDR3 region has the DNA TGTGCCACCAGTGACACGCGTGGACAGGGTCATCAGCCCCAGCATTTT.

The V gene is TRBV5-1, the J gene TRBJ2-1; TRBD1 is a possible D gene (5 bases). Trimming took 4 bases from V and 0 from J, leaving 8 bases between them. Germline V gene lookup returns CDR1 SGHRS and CDR2 YFSETQ. This CDR3 spans 14 amino acids. As DNA, the CDR3 is TGCGCCAGCAGCGTCCAGGGCTCCTACAATGAGCAGTTCTTC. Its protein product is CASSVQGSYNEQFF.

This chain connects TRBV5-1 to TRBJ1-2; the D gene is possibly TRBD1 (5 bases). V lost 0 bases, J lost 5 bases, and 11 bases lay in between. The CDR3 loop spans 14 amino acids. Germline-derived CDR1 and CDR2 are SGHRS and YFSETQ. This CDR3 reads CASSLVTAGYGYTF. In DNA form, the CDR3 reads TGCGCCAGCAGCTTGGTGACAGCGGGGTATGGCTACACCTTC. Full variable domain (rest looked up from reference TRBV5-1 and TRBJ1-2): KAGVTQTPRYLIKTRGQQVTLSCSPISGHRSVSWYQQTPGQGLQFLFEYFSETQRNKGNFPGRFSGRQFSNSRSEMNVSTLELGDSALYLCASSLVTAGYGYTFGSGTRLTVV.

The chain joins TRBV19 to TRBJ2-1; 10 bases are shared with TRBD2. The V gene end was trimmed by 7 bases and the J gene end by 2 bases; junction bases not matched to a gene: 5. CDR1 and CDR2 from the germline V gene are LNHDA and SQIVND (reference sequence). This CDR3 region has 15 residues. The CDR3 region is CASTSSGGTYNEQFF. The CDR3 region has the DNA TGTGCCAGTACCAGTAGCGGGGGGACCTACAATGAGCAGTTCTTC.

This CDR3 reads CASSYDRGNTEAFF. In DNA form, the CDR3 reads TGTGCCAGCAGTTACGACAGAGGGAACACTGAAGCTTTCTTT. The chain combines TRBV6-2 or TRBV6-3 with TRBJ1-1; D is possibly TRBD1 (5 bases). The ends were cut back, 2 bases at V and 1 base at J, with 8 bases in the middle. CDR1 MNHEY and CDR2 SVGEGT come from the germline V gene. The CDR3 length is 14 residues.

V is TRBV19 and J is TRBJ1-5, with a weak D call TRBD1 (5 bases). CDR3 length equals 13 residues. Per germline, CDR1 LNHDA and CDR2 SQIVND (reference sequence). Between the trimmed V and J ends, which lost 7 bases and 7 bases, there was a span of 14 bases. CDR3 nucleotide sequence: TGTGCCAGTACCTCTCGGGGGGAGCAGCCCCAGCATTTT. Its translation is CASTSRGEQPQHF. Variable domain in full (rest from reference TRBV19 and TRBJ1-5): DGGITQSPKYLFRKEGQNVTLSCEQNLNHDAMYWYRQDPGQGLRLIYYSQIVNDFQKGDIAEGYSVSREKKESFPLTVTSAQKNPTAFYLCASTSRGEQPQHFGDGTRLSIL.

This chain uses TRBV7-9 with TRBJ1-1; D gene uncertain. The germline V gene has CDR1 SEHNR and CDR2 FQNEAQ (reference sequence). The CDR3 spans 12 residues. V was clipped by 2 bases and J by 7 bases, with 8 bases between them. The CDR3 nucleotides are TGTGCCAGCAGCTTATCGCGCGGTGAAGCTTTCTTT. It specifies CASSLSRGEAFF. Full variable domain (rest looked up from reference TRBV7-9 and TRBJ1-1): DTGVSQNPRHKITKRGQNVTFRCDPISEHNRLYWYRQTLGQGPEFLTYFQNEAQLEKSRLLSDRFSAERPKGSFSTLEIQRTEQGDSAMYLCASSLSRGEAFFGQGTRLTVV.

This rearrangement joins TRBV27 to TRBJ1-5; TRBD1 matches at 8 bases. Germline V gene data show CDR1 as MNHEY and CDR2 as SMNVEV (reference sequence). This CDR3 has 14 amino acids. The trim removed 5 bases at V and 5 bases at J, leaving 5 bases unmatched. The CDR3 nucleotides are TGTGCCAGCAGTAGGACAGGGCCCTATCAGCCCCAGCATTTT. Amino acid sequence: CASSRTGPYQPQHF.

The rearrangement uses TRBV4-2 and TRBJ2-6, with 9 bases identical to TRBD1. Germline V lookup: CDR1 LGHNA, CDR2 YNFKEQ. The J segment lost 4 bases and the V segment lost 1 base, leaving 5 bases of the junction unmatched. The CDR3 sequence is 17 residues long. The CDR3 nucleotides read TGTGCCAGCAGCCAAGTAGACAGGGGGGACGGGGCCAACGTCCTGACTTTC. It encodes CASSQVDRGDGANVLTF.

The V gene is TRBV7-2, the J gene TRBJ1-1; 7 nucleotides align to TRBD1. Germline loops: CDR1 SGHTA, CDR2 FQGNSA. With 3 bases clipped from V and 3 bases from J, the junction kept 1 base outside the gene matches. The CDR3 is 13 amino acids. In DNA form, the CDR3 reads TGTGCCAGCAGCTTCCAGGGGGACACTGAAGCTTTCTTT. Amino acid sequence: CASSFQGDTEAFF.

Written as DNA, the CDR3 is TGTGCCAGCAGGCGACAGGGGTTTGAGCAGTTCTTC. Translated: CASRRQGFEQFF. V usage is TRBV2 and J usage is TRBJ2-1; TRBD1 matches at 8 bases. The trim removed 6 bases at V and 9 bases at J, leaving 4 bases unmatched. The CDR3 has 12 amino acids. Germline V gene data show CDR1 as SNHLY and CDR2 as FYNNEI.

V gene TRBV14 combines with J gene TRBJ1-2, with TRBD1 identical over 10 bases. CDR3 length: 14 residues. Germline V lookup: CDR1 SGHDN, CDR2 FVKESK. The ends lost 3 bases at V and 6 bases at J; junction bases unmatched: 4. CDR3 DNA: TGTGCCAGCAGCCAGGTGACAGGGGGCGATGGCTACACCTTC. Protein sequence: CASSQVTGGDGYTF.

The chain combines TRBV5-1 with TRBJ2-2; 8 bases map to TRBD2. Germline V gene sequence: CDR1 SGHRS, CDR2 YFSETQ. V shed 3 bases, J shed 7 bases, and the junction held 8 bases outside the gene matches. The CDR3 is 15 residues long. The CDR3 loop is CASSSLGSGVGELFF. DNA for the CDR3: TGCGCCAGCAGCTCACTGGGTAGCGGGGTCGGGGAGCTGTTTTTT.

This sequence joins TRBV7-2 and TRBJ2-7; TRBD1 aligns across 11 bases. The germline V gene has CDR1 SGHTA and CDR2 FQGNSA. V shed 3 bases, J shed 2 bases, and the junction held 3 bases outside the gene matches. The CDR3 totals 15 residues. CDR3 sequence: CASSLGTGGAYEQYF. Written as DNA, the CDR3 is TGTGCCAGCAGCTTGGGGACAGGGGGGGCCTACGAGCAGTACTTC. Filled out from reference TRBV7-2 and TRBJ2-7, the complete variable domain reads GAGVSQSPSNKVTEKGKDVELRCDPISGHTALYWYRQSLGQGLEFLIYFQGNSAPDKSGLPSDRFSAERTGGSVSTLTIQRTQQEDSAVYLCASSLGTGGAYEQYFGPGTRLTVT.

The rearrangement uses TRBV4-2 and TRBJ1-2; a weak D match, TRBD1 (5 bases). The V gene's germline CDR1 is LGHNA and CDR2 YNFKEQ. Between the trimmed V and J ends, which lost 0 bases and 0 bases, there was a span of 11 bases. The CDR3 runs to 16 residues. The CDR3 is CASSQEVYRTNYGYTF. The CDR3 DNA reads as TGTGCCAGCAGCCAAGAAGTGTACAGGACTAACTATGGCTACACCTTC.

This clone appeared a single time. The chain carries TRBV27 and TRBJ1-1; 8 nucleotides agree with TRBD1. Germline CDR1 reads MNHEY; CDR2 reads SMNVEV (reference sequence). The CDR3 is made up of 14 amino acids. V was clipped by 4 bases and J by 3 bases; unmatched bases: 4. Written as DNA, the CDR3 is TGTGCCAGCAGTTCGACAGGGGCCTACACTGAAGCTTTCTTT. Protein product: CASSSTGAYTEAFF.

The chain has TRBV9 and TRBJ1-1; the match to TRBD1 covers 7 bases. The CDR3 has 16 amino acids. V lost 4 bases to trimming and J lost 1 base; unmatched junction nucleotides: 10. Germline CDR1 SGDLS, CDR2 YYNGEE. CDR3 coding DNA: TGTGCCAGCAGCACCCAACGACAGGGTCCGAACACTGAAGCTTTCTTT. This translates into CASSTQRQGPNTEAFF.

The chain combines TRBV19 with TRBJ2-1; 11 bases line up with TRBD2. Trimming at V came to 1 base and at J to 8 bases, leaving 7 bases not matched to a gene. CDR1 LNHDA and CDR2 SQIVND come from the germline V gene (reference sequence). The CDR3 contains 16 residues. CDR3 in DNA: TGTGCCAGTAGTATAGGTAGCGGGGGGGCCAAATATGAGCAGTTCTTC. Its protein product is CASSIGSGGAKYEQFF.

CDR3 in amino acids: CASSYGTASYNEQFF. The CDR3 DNA follows: TGTGCCAGCAGTTACGGGACAGCCTCCTACAATGAGCAGTTCTTC. The chain couples TRBV6-5 to TRBJ2-1; TRBD1 matches at 7 bases. V lost 2 bases to trimming and J lost 0 bases; unmatched junction nucleotides: 1. The CDR3 has 15 amino acids. Germline-derived CDR1 and CDR2 are MNHEY and SVGAGI.

The genes are TRBV27 and TRBJ1-3; D not certain. V was shortened by 2 bases and J by 4 bases, with 6 bases between the two germline ends. Germline V gene lookup returns CDR1 MNHEY and CDR2 SMNVEV (reference sequence). This CDR3 comprises 13 residues. The CDR3 here is CASSLLQGNTIYF. CDR3 DNA: TGTGCCAGCAGTTTACTCCAGGGAAACACCATATATTTT.

The CDR3 loop reads CATSGAGSNQPQHF. The CDR3 bases are TGTGCCACCAGTGGAGCAGGAAGCAATCAGCCCCAGCATTTT. The rearrangement uses TRBV24-1 and TRBJ1-5, with D unclear. Between the trimmed V and J ends, which lost 5 bases and 1 base, there was a span of 8 bases. The CDR3 is made up of 14 amino acids. The germline V gene encodes CDR1 KGHDR and CDR2 SFDVKD.

The CDR3 sequence is CASSRPGGPQHF. CDR3 bases: TGTGCCAGCAGCCGCCCGGGAGGCCCCCAGCATTTT. This chain links TRBV5-4 with TRBJ1-5; no reliable D call. The germline V and J ends were trimmed by 4 bases and 10 bases, with 12 bases remaining between them. The CDR3 is 12 amino acids. Germline values: CDR1 SGHNT, CDR2 YYREEE (reference sequence). Filled out from reference TRBV5-4 and TRBJ1-5, the complete variable domain reads ETGVTQSPTHLIKTRGQQVTLRCSSQSGHNTVSWYQQALGQGPQFIFQYYREEENGRGNFPPRFSGLQFPNYSSELNVNALELDDSALYLCASSRPGGPQHFGDGTRLSIL.

CDR3 sequence (DNA): TGTGCCAGCAGTAATACAGGGGGCACGATGAACACTGAAGCTTTCTTT. Its protein is CASSNTGGTMNTEAFF. V and J are TRBV27 and TRBJ1-1; TRBD1 aligns across 9 bases. Germline CDR1 MNHEY, CDR2 SMNVEV (reference sequence). Trimming removed 5 bases from V and 0 bases from J; junction bases left unmatched: 7. The CDR3 is 16 residues long.

The rearrangement joins TRBV6-2 or TRBV6-3 to TRBJ2-2; 7 positions match TRBD1. The CDR3 has 15 residues. The germline gives CDR1 MNHEY, CDR2 SVGEGT. The trim removed 2 bases at V and 6 bases at J, leaving 6 bases unmatched. CDR3 loop: CASSYRGLGAGELFF. The CDR3, as DNA: TGTGCCAGCAGTTACAGGGGGCTAGGCGCCGGGGAGCTGTTTTTT.

The chain uses TRBV2 and TRBJ2-1, with 10 bases identical to TRBD1. Germline V gene sequence: CDR1 SNHLY, CDR2 FYNNEI. CDR3 length: 15 amino acids. V trimming: 4 bases; J trimming: 5 bases; junction bases outside the gene matches: 5. In DNA form, the CDR3 reads TGTGCCAGCAGTGTTTGGGACAGGGGAAACAATGAGCAGTTCTTC. It encodes CASSVWDRGNNEQFF.

This chain connects TRBV9 to TRBJ2-3; 8 bases match TRBD1. Losses at the gene ends were 2 bases for V and 2 bases for J; bases not matched to a gene: 4. The CDR3 is 15 residues long. CDR1 and CDR2 (germline): SGDLS, YYNGEE. The CDR3 DNA sequence: TGTGCCAGCAGCGTGGGACAGGTTGTCACAGATACGCAGTATTTT. Encoded protein: CASSVGQVVTDTQYF.

The chain joins TRBV27 to TRBJ2-5; TRBD2 is a possible D gene (5 bases). The CDR3 contains 15 residues. Germline V gene sequence: CDR1 MNHEY, CDR2 SMNVEV (reference sequence). V was pared by 0 bases and J by 5 bases, with 13 bases between. This CDR3 is CASSLSASGRETQYF. CDR3 sequence (DNA): TGTGCCAGCAGTTTATCGGCCAGCGGACGGGAGACCCAGTACTTC.